A single T cell receptor beta chain is shown here with its context. The source of the sample is a study of blood T cell repertoires in COVID-19. Study overall: The study drew acute and convalescent COVID-19 samples from the United States, Italy and Spain. T cells, B-cell-depleted T cells, or PBMCs provided the cDNA or gDNA that served as material.

CDR1 and CDR2 (germline): SGHRS, YFSETQ. Trimming took 0 bases from V and 3 from J; bases not matched to a gene: 9. The CDR3 contains 16 residues. The authors' processing: Amplification from reference gene primers served as the basis for estimated nucleated cell counts. TCRdb's copy holds only in-frame clones and misses some; the assay was immunoSEQ multiplex PCR. Clonal size and the V and J genes are those of that table, whereas D and trimming came from the DNA. In the table there are approximately 260,000 clones, less than 85% of which are singletons. Sequenced input: peripheral blood. J is TRBJ2-7 and V is TRBV5-1; 7 nucleotides line up with TRBD2. The clonotype originates from a man aged 55 to 70 who had recovered from COVID-19. The CDR3 protein is CASSLGSGGRYYEQYF. The CDR3 DNA reads TGCGCCAGCAGCTTGGGGTCGGGGGGACGCTACTACGAGCAGTACTTC.